This entry lists 32 T cell receptor beta chains sequenced from one sample in a study of T cell changes during pregnancy in multiple sclerosis. Measured with immunoSEQ multiplex PCR; TCRdb has only the in-frame clones, and not every one. The sample yields 60,000 to 85,000 clones, approximately 92% seen once. The starting material was peripheral blood, obtained after pregnancy. These receptors all come from a female donor in good health, enrolled as a control in a pregnancy study.

The V call is TRBV7-9, the J call TRBJ1-1, with 7 bases that match TRBD1. Germline V CDR1 and CDR2: SEHNR, FQNEAQ (reference sequence). The CDR3 runs to 17 residues. The V segment lost 1 base and the J segment 1 base; nucleotides outside the gene matches: 9. As DNA, the CDR3 is TGTGCCAGCAGCTTAGTAGCGACCCACAGGGGGAACACTGAAGCTTTCTTT. Translation gives CASSLVATHRGNTEAFF. The full variable domain, rest sourced from reference TRBV7-9 and TRBJ1-1, is DTGVSQNPRHKITKRGQNVTFRCDPISEHNRLYWYRQTLGQGPEFLTYFQNEAQLEKSRLLSDRFSAERPKGSFSTLEIQRTEQGDSAMYLCASSLVATHRGNTEAFFGQGTRLTVV.

The gene calls are TRBV7-9 and TRBJ2-2; 10 bases align to TRBD1. Germline lookup yields CDR1 SEHNR and CDR2 FQNEAQ (reference sequence). This CDR3 is built from 18 residues. J gave up 5 bases and V 5 bases, and 14 bases lay outside the gene matches. CDR3 sequence: CASSAPAGDRGFTGELFF. For the CDR3, the DNA is TGTGCCAGCAGCGCCCCCGCGGGGGACAGGGGATTTACCGGGGAGCTGTTTTTT. The full variable domain, in which reference TRBV7-9 and TRBJ2-2 provide the parts outside the CDR3, is DTGVSQNPRHKITKRGQNVTFRCDPISEHNRLYWYRQTLGQGPEFLTYFQNEAQLEKSRLLSDRFSAERPKGSFSTLEIQRTEQGDSAMYLCASSAPAGDRGFTGELFFGEGSRLTVL.

The chain combines TRBV10-1 with TRBJ2-7; a weak D match, TRBD1 (5 bases). V was pared by 2 bases and J by 7 bases, with 15 bases between. CDR1 is WNHNN and CDR2 is SYGVQD in the germline V gene (reference sequence). The CDR3 totals 14 residues. The CDR3: CASSEGNPSGEQYF. CDR3 coding DNA: TGCGCCAGCAGTGAGGGTAACCCCTCAGGGGAGCAGTACTTC.

The rearrangement links TRBV7-2 to TRBJ2-7, with 8 bases that match TRBD1. The junction had 16 bases not matched to a gene; V was cut back by 2 bases and J by 1 base. The germline gives CDR1 SGHTA, CDR2 FQGNSA. This CDR3 comprises 19 residues. CDR3 amino acids: CASSLNALPGTGLSYEQYF. The CDR3, as DNA: TGTGCCAGCAGCTTAAATGCGCTGCCGGGGACAGGACTTTCCTACGAGCAGTACTTC.

The chain has TRBV19 and TRBJ2-5; D unclear. Germline CDR1 LNHDA, CDR2 SQIVND (reference sequence). Trimming left V 3 bases short and J 5 bases short, with 4 bases between. The CDR3 runs to 11 residues. CDR3 protein: CASSIEETQYF. The CDR3 coding sequence is TGTGCCAGTAGTATTGAGGAGACCCAGTACTTC.

This clone appeared a single time. The chain joins TRBV29-1 to TRBJ1-2; maybe TRBD1 (5 bases). The CDR3 is made up of 13 amino acids. Trimming removed 7 bases from V and 8 bases from J, with 20 bases in between. The germline V gene has CDR1 SQVTM and CDR2 ANQGSEA. CDR3 bases: TGCAGCGCCACACAGACAGCCTTGGAGGGCTACACCTTC. This encodes CSATQTALEGYTF.

This clone has only one observation. This chain uses TRBV7-6 with TRBJ1-1, with TRBD1 identical over 9 bases. CDR3 size: 15 residues. The V gene's germline CDR1 is SGHVS and CDR2 FNYEAQ. With V trimmed by 5 bases and J by 1 base, 5 bases remained unmatched. CDR3 DNA sequence: TGTGCCAGCAGCATGGACAGGGGAAAGAACACTGAAGCTTTCTTT. It specifies CASSMDRGKNTEAFF.

V usage is TRBV5-1 and J usage is TRBJ2-3; 8 bases align to TRBD2. The CDR3 covers 14 residues. The germline gives CDR1 SGHRS, CDR2 YFSETQ. Losses at the gene ends were 1 base for V and 5 bases for J; bases not matched to a gene: 3. CDR3 sequence: CASSLRGGGDTQYF. DNA for the CDR3: TGCGCCAGCAGCTTGCGGGGGGGCGGAGATACGCAGTATTTT.

The CDR3 spells CASSFSSGRGSGELFF. CDR3 DNA: TGTGCCAGCAGCTTCAGTAGCGGGAGAGGTTCCGGGGAGCTGTTTTTT. The V and J genes are TRBV7-9 and TRBJ2-2; the match to TRBD2 covers 9 bases. The V and J ends lost 3 bases and 6 bases, in that order; junction bases with no gene match: 8. The CDR3 extends over 16 amino acids. Germline V gives CDR1 SEHNR, CDR2 FQNEAQ (reference sequence).

The chain combines TRBV28 with TRBJ2-7, with 8 bases aligning to TRBD1. The V gene end was trimmed by 5 bases and the J gene end by 6 bases; junction bases not matched to a gene: 12. This CDR3 is 15 amino acids long. CDR1 MDHEN and CDR2 SYDVKM come from the germline V gene. Here the CDR3 reads CASSRAGQGDLEQYF. CDR3 coding DNA: TGTGCCAGCAGTAGAGCTGGACAGGGAGATCTCGAGCAGTACTTC.

This clone was counted only a few times. V is TRBV19 and J is TRBJ2-1; tentatively, D is TRBD1 (6 bases). CDR1 and CDR2 (germline): LNHDA, SQIVND (reference sequence). The CDR3 is 15 amino acids. V was cut by 5 bases and J by 0 bases, with 11 bases left in between. CDR3 amino acids: CASSPTGSSYNEQFF. The CDR3, as DNA: TGTGCCAGTAGTCCCACAGGGTCCTCCTACAATGAGCAGTTCTTC.

The chain employs TRBV5-4 and TRBJ2-1; 7 nucleotides match TRBD2. Per the germline V gene, CDR1 is SGHNT and CDR2 is YYREEE (reference sequence). Trimming at V came to 0 bases and at J to 6 bases, leaving 3 bases not matched to a gene. The CDR3 length is 14 residues. CDR3 nucleotide sequence: TGTGCCAGCAGCTTGGAACTAGCGCGCAATGAGCAGTTCTTC. This codes for CASSLELARNEQFF.

The chain couples TRBV15 to TRBJ1-5; D possibly corresponds to TRBD1 (5 bases). Germline values: CDR1 LNHNV, CDR2 YYDKDF (reference sequence). Trimming stripped 8 bases from V and 5 bases from J, with 7 bases between. The CDR3 spans 11 residues. In nucleotides, the CDR3 is TGTGCCACCGGGGCCGATCAGCCCCAGCATTTT. It translates to CATGADQPQHF.

V gene TRBV4-1 combines with J gene TRBJ2-3; 7 bases match TRBD2. In germline, CDR1 is MGHRA, CDR2 YSYEKL. The trim removed 0 bases at V and 3 bases at J, leaving 6 bases unmatched. This CDR3 is 16 amino acids long. The CDR3 DNA reads as TGCGCCAGCAGCCAAGAGCGGGAGTACCCGACAGATACGCAGTATTTT. It is translated as CASSQEREYPTDTQYF.

This chain links TRBV13 with TRBJ2-7; possible D gene TRBD1, 6 bases. The V end lost 5 bases, the J end lost 9 bases, and 17 bases lay between the germline ends. Germline assignment: CDR1 PRHDT and CDR2 FYEKMQ (reference sequence). The CDR3 sequence is 13 residues long. DNA of the CDR3: TGTGCCAGCAGCCGCAGGGGACCCCCTGGGCAGTACTTC. It specifies CASSRRGPPGQYF.

The chain employs TRBV7-3 and TRBJ2-1; possible D gene TRBD2, 5 bases. CDR1 SGHTA and CDR2 FQGTGA come from the germline V gene. CDR3 length: 14 residues. The germline V and J ends were trimmed by 2 bases and 5 bases, with 10 bases remaining between them. Written as DNA, the CDR3 is TGTGCCAGCAGCTTACGGCGGGCCAACAATGAGCAGTTCTTC. Translated, it gives CASSLRRANNEQFF.

The V and J genes are TRBV27 and TRBJ1-5, with 8 positions matching TRBD1. The CDR3 is made up of 15 amino acids. Germline trimming cut 5 bases from V and 3 bases from J; bases unmatched to any gene: 6. From germline, CDR1 is MNHEY and CDR2 SMNVEV (reference sequence). The CDR3 DNA reads TGTGCCAGCAGTAACTCGACAGGGGCCAATCAGCCCCAGCATTTT. Its translation is CASSNSTGANQPQHF.

V is TRBV4-2 and J is TRBJ2-1; 8 nucleotides match TRBD2. The trim removed 0 bases at V and 6 bases at J, leaving 4 bases unmatched. CDR1 is LGHNA, CDR2 YNFKEQ, per germline. This CDR3 contains 15 residues. CDR3 in DNA: TGTGCCAGCAGCCAAGAAGGTAGCGGGGCCAATGAGCAGTTCTTC. This gives the protein CASSQEGSGANEQFF.

The chain joins TRBV4-2 to TRBJ1-2; D is uncertain. Per the germline V gene, CDR1 is LGHNA and CDR2 is YNFKEQ. V was shortened by 0 bases and J by 5 bases, with 19 bases between the two germline ends. There are 17 residues in the CDR3. As DNA, the CDR3 is TGTGCCAGCAGCCAAGAACGGACCCGGGGTGTGAGGTATGGCTACACCTTC. This gives the protein CASSQERTRGVRYGYTF.

The chain carries TRBV7-2 and TRBJ2-7; weak D call: TRBD2 (6 bases). This CDR3 comprises 16 residues. The ends were cut back, 5 bases at V and 6 bases at J, with 23 bases in the middle. CDR1 is SGHTA and CDR2 is FQGNSA in the germline V gene. For the CDR3, the DNA is TGTGCCAGCAGCACAATTCCCTTTAGGGAGGCGGGCGAGCAGTACTTC. This sequence encodes CASSTIPFREAGEQYF.

The gene calls are TRBV9 and TRBJ1-2; 12 bases map to TRBD1. Trimming at V came to 6 bases and at J to 5 bases, leaving 8 bases not matched to a gene. The CDR3 loop spans 15 amino acids. The V gene's germline CDR1 is SGDLS and CDR2 YYNGEE. CDR3 residues: CASTPGQGADYGYTF. DNA of the CDR3: TGTGCCAGCACCCCGGGACAGGGGGCCGATTATGGCTACACCTTC.

The chain joins TRBV5-1 to TRBJ1-5; a weak D match, TRBD1 (5 bases). The CDR3 has 15 residues. Germline values: CDR1 SGHRS, CDR2 YFSETQ. Trimming left V 5 bases short and J 0 bases short, with 12 bases between. The CDR3 DNA sequence: TGCGCCAGCAGGCCCGGGACTTATAGCAATCAGCCCCAGCATTTT. Protein: CASRPGTYSNQPQHF.

The chain carries TRBV9 and TRBJ2-2, with 7 bases fitting TRBD1. Germline V gene data show CDR1 as SGDLS and CDR2 as YYNGEE. This CDR3 has 15 residues. V shed 2 bases and J 6 bases; nucleotides not matched to a gene: 7. CDR3 amino acids: CASSVVTGQAGELFF. In DNA form, the CDR3 reads TGTGCCAGCAGCGTCGTGACAGGGCAGGCCGGGGAGCTGTTTTTT. Drawing the rest from reference TRBV9 and TRBJ2-2, the complete variable domain is DSGVTQTPKHLITATGQRVTLRCSPRSGDLSVYWYQQSLDQGLQFLIQYYNGEERAKGNILERFSAQQFPDLHSELNLSSLELGDSALYFCASSVVTGQAGELFFGEGSRLTVL.

V gene TRBV7-3 combines with J gene TRBJ1-1; 7 nucleotides match TRBD1. The CDR3 is 14 amino acids. Per germline, CDR1 SGHTA and CDR2 FQGTGA. J lost 11 bases, V lost 5 bases, and 14 bases had no gene match. Here the CDR3 DNA reads TGTGCCAGCAGCCCGGGACAGACGGTATCTGTTGCTTTCTTT. It encodes CASSPGQTVSVAFF.

The gene calls are TRBV6-5 and TRBJ2-2, with 9 positions matching TRBD2. The CDR3 is 16 amino acids. Germline V gene lookup returns CDR1 MNHEY and CDR2 SVGAGI. V was pared by 4 bases and J by 3 bases, with 6 bases of the junction left unmatched. As DNA, the CDR3 is TGTGCCAGCAGTTCTTTAGCGGGAGCGCACACCGGGGAGCTGTTTTTT. Its protein is CASSSLAGAHTGELFF.

J is TRBJ2-7 and V is TRBV6-5; possible D gene TRBD2, 5 bases. The length of the CDR3 is 13 residues. With 6 bases removed from V and 0 bases from J, the gap between germline ends came to 9 bases. Germline CDR1 is MNHEY and CDR2 is SVGAGI. CDR3: CASRFRGSYEQYF. As DNA, the CDR3 is TGTGCCAGCAGATTCCGGGGCTCCTACGAGCAGTACTTC.

The chain recombines TRBV15 with TRBJ2-7; 8 bases agree with TRBD1. This CDR3 comprises 17 residues. After removal of 0 bases from V and 4 bases from J, the junction contained 11 bases not matched to a gene. Looked up from germline, CDR1 is LNHNV and CDR2 is YYDKDF (reference sequence). CDR3 protein: CATSREYRAGGIYEQYF. Here the CDR3 DNA reads TGTGCCACCAGCAGAGAATACCGGGCAGGGGGCATTTACGAGCAGTACTTC.

The chain carries TRBV7-2 and TRBJ1-1, with D uncertain. This CDR3 has 12 amino acids. V lost 3 bases and J 5 bases, leaving 7 bases between the germline ends. Per the germline V gene, CDR1 is SGHTA and CDR2 is FQGNSA. The CDR3 is CASSFFLTEAFF. In DNA form, the CDR3 reads TGTGCCAGCAGCTTTTTCTTGACTGAAGCTTTCTTT. The whole variable domain, filled in from reference TRBV7-2 and TRBJ1-1, reads GAGVSQSPSNKVTEKGKDVELRCDPISGHTALYWYRQSLGQGLEFLIYFQGNSAPDKSGLPSDRFSAERTGGSVSTLTIQRTQQEDSAVYLCASSFFLTEAFFGQGTRLTVV.

The CDR3 reads CASSPGGMNTEAFF. The CDR3 DNA follows: TGTGCCAGCAGCCCCGGGGGGATGAACACTGAAGCTTTCTTT. The chain recombines TRBV11-3 with TRBJ1-1, with D perhaps TRBD1 (5 bases). The CDR3 runs to 14 residues. The V end was cut by 5 bases, the J end by 0 bases, with 10 bases between. Germline V gene data show CDR1 as SGHNT and CDR2 as YENEEA.

The chain links TRBV19 to TRBJ1-1; 9 positions match TRBD1. The length of the CDR3 is 15 residues. Germline V CDR1 and CDR2: LNHDA, SQIVND (reference sequence). J was trimmed by 4 bases and V by 3 bases; bases with no gene match: 6. In nucleotides, the CDR3 is TGTGCCAGTAGTATGGTGGGACAGGGAGGCACTGAAGCTTTCTTT. Translating gives CASSMVGQGGTEAFF.

The rearrangement links TRBV5-6 to TRBJ2-7, with 7 bases matching TRBD2. The CDR3 runs to 15 residues. CDR1 SGHDT and CDR2 YYEEEE come from the germline V gene. After removal of 0 bases from V and 7 bases from J, the junction contained 10 bases not matched to a gene. The CDR3 protein is CASSLGLAAAREQYF. CDR3 bases: TGTGCCAGCAGCTTGGGTCTAGCGGCGGCGAGGGAGCAGTACTTC.

This clone was recorded only once. This rearrangement joins TRBV6-6 to TRBJ2-7, with 14 bases matching TRBD2. CDR1 and CDR2 from the germline V gene are MNHNY and SVGAGI (reference sequence). There are 15 residues in the CDR3. V lost 6 bases and J lost 3; bases outside the gene matches: 4. The CDR3 DNA follows: TGTGCCAGCAGCCGGACTAGCGGGGGGCTCTACGAGCAGTACTTC. It encodes CASSRTSGGLYEQYF.